The 21 T cell receptor beta chains below all came from one sample that was sequenced in a study of blood T cell repertoires in COVID-19. Using immunoSEQ multiplex PCR, the repertoire was profiled, and TCRdb retains in-frame clones only, with some absent. Seen here are hundreds of thousands of clones, more than 80% observed once, and the top ten hold about 3%. The sequenced sample was peripheral blood. These receptors were collected from a woman younger than 45 with COVID-19, enrolled during active disease.

The chain combines TRBV5-1 with TRBJ2-7; TRBD1 might be the D (6 bases). The CDR3 is made up of 16 amino acids. From germline, CDR1 is SGHRS and CDR2 YFSETQ. Deletions cut 1 base from V and 0 bases from J, with 14 bases between. CDR3 sequence (DNA): TGCGCCAGCAGCTTGAGGACAGTAGTTAGCTCCTACGAGCAGTACGTC. Translation gives CASSLRTVVSSYEQYV.

Only one count was recorded for this clone. The chain recombines TRBV24-1 with TRBJ2-1; D perhaps matches TRBD1 (5 bases). The CDR3 extends over 17 amino acids. Germline V gives CDR1 KGHDR, CDR2 SFDVKD. Deletions cut 4 bases from V and 1 base from J, with 16 bases between. This chain's CDR3 is CATSDPRDGASYNEQFF. Here the CDR3 DNA reads TGTGCCACCAGTGACCCCAGGGATGGGGCTTCCTACAATGAGCAGTTCTTC.

The V call is TRBV6-5, the J call TRBJ2-7; TRBD2 is a possible D gene (5 bases). The CDR3 contains 12 residues. Germline values: CDR1 MNHEY, CDR2 SVGAGI. V was clipped by 6 bases and J by 5 bases, with 11 bases between them. The CDR3: CASRYRDHEQYV. The CDR3 coding sequence is TGTGCCAGCAGATACCGGGATCACGAGCAGTACGTC.

V is TRBV15 and J is TRBJ1-1, with TRBD1 identical over 9 bases. Germline lookup yields CDR1 LNHNV and CDR2 YYDKDF (reference sequence). Trimming at V came to 1 base and at J to 5 bases, leaving 5 bases not matched to a gene. This CDR3 spans 15 amino acids. The CDR3, as DNA: TGTGCCACCAGCAGAGTAATCGGACAGGGGACTGAAGCTTTCTTT. Protein sequence: CATSRVIGQGTEAFF.

This clone was found once. The V and J genes are TRBV12-3 or TRBV12-4 and TRBJ2-7; D is possibly TRBD1 (6 bases). The CDR3 is made up of 13 amino acids. V lost 6 bases and J lost 5, with 14 bases in between. CDR3 nucleotides: TGTGCCAGCAGCGAACAGGGTTGGAACGAGCAGTACTTC. Its protein product is CASSEQGWNEQYF.

The rearrangement links TRBV27 to TRBJ2-1; 7 bases align to TRBD2. V was clipped by 0 bases and J by 5 bases; unmatched bases: 1. Germline CDR1 is MNHEY and CDR2 is SMNVEV (reference sequence). The CDR3 runs to 14 residues. DNA of the CDR3: TGTGCCAGCAGTTTATCAGCGGGGAACAATGAGCAGTTCTTC. Translating it yields CASSLSAGNNEQFF.

The genes are TRBV10-3 and TRBJ2-3, with 8 nucleotides matching TRBD2. CDR3 length: 14 residues. CDR1 and CDR2 from the germline V gene are ENHRY and SYGVKD. With V trimmed by 3 bases and J by 3 bases, 2 bases remained unmatched. CDR3 loop: CAISEERETDTQYF. CDR3 coding DNA: TGTGCCATCAGTGAAGAGCGGGAGACAGATACGCAGTATTTT.

The chain carries TRBV9 and TRBJ2-2; TRBD2 agrees at 7 bases. The CDR3 extends over 16 amino acids. Germline-derived CDR1 and CDR2 are SGDLS and YYNGEE. The trim removed 0 bases at V and 4 bases at J, leaving 6 bases unmatched. CDR3 nucleotides: TGTGCCAGCAGCGTAGCGGGGGGAACGATCACCGGGGAGCTGTTTTTT. This codes for CASSVAGGTITGELFF.

This clone was observed a single time. J is TRBJ1-1 and V is TRBV6-2 or TRBV6-3, with D perhaps TRBD1 (6 bases). V lost 2 bases and J lost 4, with 11 bases in between. CDR3 length equals 14 residues. Germline CDR1 and CDR2: MNHEY and SVGEGT. CDR3 region: CASSYRDRSTEAFF. DNA for the CDR3: TGTGCCAGCAGTTACCGCGACAGGTCCACTGAAGCTTTCTTT.

This chain joins TRBV7-9 and TRBJ2-3; tentatively, D is TRBD1 (5 bases). Per germline, CDR1 SEHNR and CDR2 FQNEAQ (reference sequence). V lost 3 bases and J lost 0, with 10 bases in between. The CDR3 totals 15 residues. The CDR3 DNA reads TGTGCCAGCAGCTTTTCCCAGGGAAGCACAGATACGCAGTATTTT. This translates into CASSFSQGSTDTQYF.

The V call is TRBV19, the J call TRBJ2-5; 9 bases line up with TRBD2. The CDR3 loop spans 16 amino acids. The J segment lost 5 bases and the V segment lost 5 bases, leaving 12 bases of the junction unmatched. From germline, CDR1 is LNHDA and CDR2 SQIVND (reference sequence). The CDR3 region is CASSREAGGPRETQYF. In DNA, the CDR3 is TGTGCCAGTAGTCGGGAGGCGGGGGGGCCTCGTGAGACCCAGTACTTC.

The CDR3 region is CASSATGTGVQPQHF. The DNA of the CDR3 is TGTGCCAGCAGCGCCACCGGGACAGGGGTTCAGCCCCAGCATTTT. The V gene is TRBV7-9, the J gene TRBJ1-5, with 10 bases identical to TRBD1. CDR1 and CDR2 (germline): SEHNR, FQNEAQ (reference sequence). The CDR3 runs to 15 residues. V lost 5 bases and J lost 6; bases outside the gene matches: 7.

The V call is TRBV15, the J call TRBJ1-2; D remains ambiguous. Germline CDR1 and CDR2: LNHNV and YYDKDF (reference sequence). Trimming stripped 1 base from V and 2 bases from J, with 8 bases between. The CDR3 length is 14 residues. CDR3 DNA: TGTGCCACCAGCAGAGTGGCTGAAAACTATGGCTACACCTTC. Translation gives CATSRVAENYGYTF.

The chain links TRBV4-1 to TRBJ2-5, with 7 bases lining up with TRBD2. V shed 2 bases, J shed 14 bases, and the junction held 11 bases outside the gene matches. Germline CDR1 reads MGHRA; CDR2 reads YSYEKL. The CDR3 is 13 amino acids. The CDR3 DNA follows: TGCGCCAGCAGCCAAATGGTAGCGGGTTCCCCATACTTC. Amino acids: CASSQMVAGSPYF.

The chain is built from TRBV4-3 and TRBJ2-1; D may be TRBD1 (6 bases). CDR3 length: 15 residues. Germline CDR1 is LGHNA and CDR2 is YSLEER. Trimming shortened V by 6 bases and J by 0 bases, and 12 bases separated the two germline ends. In nucleotides, the CDR3 is TGCGCCAGCAGGAACCAGGGGAGCTCCTACAATGAGCAGTTCTTC. Protein sequence: CASRNQGSSYNEQFF.

V and J are TRBV18 and TRBJ2-3, with TRBD2 matching 10 bases. The CDR3 has 15 residues. Trimming removed 5 bases from V and 2 bases from J; junction bases left unmatched: 4. The germline V gene encodes CDR1 KGHSH and CDR2 LQKENI. Here the CDR3 DNA reads TGTGCCAGCTCAGCGACTAGCGGGTTCACAGATACGCAGTATTTT. Protein product: CASSATSGFTDTQYF.

The chain uses TRBV7-2 and TRBJ1-6; 9 bases are shared with TRBD1. Germline V gene data show CDR1 as SGHTA and CDR2 as FQGNSA. The V and J ends lost 1 base and 7 bases, in that order; junction bases with no gene match: 8. CDR3 length: 17 residues. The CDR3 loop reads CASSLGVGTGRNSPLHF. CDR3 nucleotide sequence: TGTGCCAGCAGCTTAGGGGTGGGGACAGGGAGGAATTCACCCCTCCACTTT.

V is TRBV5-1 and J is TRBJ2-2; no firm D call. The CDR3 extends over 13 amino acids. V was cut by 0 bases and J by 6 bases, with 6 bases left in between. Germline CDR1 reads SGHRS; CDR2 reads YFSETQ. The DNA for the CDR3 is TGCGCCAGCAGCTTGGAACGGGCCGGGGAGCTGTTTTTT. This sequence encodes CASSLERAGELFF.

This sequence joins TRBV19 and TRBJ2-1, with TRBD2 identical over 9 bases. Looked up from germline, CDR1 is LNHDA and CDR2 is SQIVND (reference sequence). The CDR3 consists of 15 residues. J lost 5 bases, V lost 3 bases, and 5 bases had no gene match. CDR3 in amino acids: CASSMSSGVHNEQFF. Written as DNA, the CDR3 is TGTGCCAGTAGTATGTCTAGCGGGGTTCACAATGAGCAGTTCTTC.

The rearrangement uses TRBV6-2 or TRBV6-3 and TRBJ2-7, with TRBD2 matching over 13 bases. Trimming took 5 bases from V and 0 from J; bases not matched to a gene: 10. CDR1 is MNHEY and CDR2 is SVGEGT in the germline V gene. This CDR3 spans 18 amino acids. CDR3 in DNA: TGTGCCAGCAGTGGTGGGACTAGCGGGGTATTGCGCTCCTACGAGCAGTACTTC. It is translated as CASSGGTSGVLRSYEQYF.

As DNA, the CDR3 is TGTGCCAGTAGTATGAGGACTATGCACGAGCAGTACTTC. This gives the protein CASSMRTMHEQYF. This chain joins TRBV19 and TRBJ2-7, with D maybe TRBD2 (6 bases). CDR3 size: 13 residues. Trimming removed 3 bases at V and 5 bases at J, with 11 bases between. CDR1 is LNHDA and CDR2 is SQIVND in the germline V gene (reference sequence).